The 8 T cell receptor beta chains reported below all come from one sample, sequenced in a study of shared clonotypes between healthy human individuals. TCRdb's copy holds only in-frame clones and misses some; the assay was immunoSEQ multiplex PCR. Here the sample spans 2 million to 2.5 million clones, roughly 93% being singletons. Sequenced: naive CD4+ T cells from PBMCs. The sample's subset: CD45RA+ positively selected. The receptors come from a man between 18 and 35 years old in good health. Some clones in this sample may be carry-over from other donors' samples.

The chain joins TRBV7-2 to TRBJ2-1, with no clear D. This CDR3 is built from 16 residues. The germline V gene encodes CDR1 SGHTA and CDR2 FQGNSA. The V end lost 2 bases, the J end lost 8 bases, and 19 bases lay between the germline ends. This chain's CDR3 is CASSLLGHSNTDEQFF. Here the CDR3 DNA reads TGTGCCAGCAGCTTACTTGGGCACTCCAACACGGATGAGCAGTTCTTC.

This chain uses TRBV28 with TRBJ2-7; 9 bases agree with TRBD1. The CDR3 runs 16 residues. Germline V CDR1 and CDR2: MDHEN, SYDVKM. The V segment lost 5 bases and the J segment 1 base; nucleotides outside the gene matches: 9. CDR3 nucleotide sequence: TGTGCCAGCAGTCCAGCCGGGACAGGGACATCCTACGAGCAGTACTTC. This encodes CASSPAGTGTSYEQYF.

The chain recombines TRBV29-1 with TRBJ2-3; 9 bases line up with TRBD1. This CDR3 is built from 16 residues. Germline V gene lookup returns CDR1 SQVTM and CDR2 ANQGSEA. V lost 3 bases, J lost 0 bases, and 7 bases stayed unmatched. The CDR3 loop reads CSVDHRGQGSTDTQYF. Written as DNA, the CDR3 is TGCAGCGTTGATCATAGGGGACAGGGTAGCACAGATACGCAGTATTTT.

CDR3 amino acids: CASSPPIRASGEKNIQYF. The CDR3 DNA sequence: TGTGCCAGCAGCCCCCCAATTAGGGCTAGCGGGGAAAAAAACATTCAGTACTTC. The chain couples TRBV9 to TRBJ2-4; 9 bases are a match to TRBD2. CDR1 is SGDLS and CDR2 is YYNGEE in the germline V gene. V was clipped by 4 bases and J by 4 bases; unmatched bases: 15. The CDR3 loop spans 18 amino acids.

The chain joins TRBV5-1 to TRBJ1-5, with unresolved D. The V and J ends lost 4 bases and 0 bases respectively, with 11 bases between them. The CDR3 has 15 residues. Per the germline V gene, CDR1 is SGHRS and CDR2 is YFSETQ. The CDR3 nucleotides are TGCGCCAGCAGCCCGGACGTCTATAGCAATCAGCCCCAGCATTTT. It is translated as CASSPDVYSNQPQHF.

The rearrangement joins TRBV5-8 to TRBJ2-3; 7 bases map to TRBD1. Germline-derived CDR1 and CDR2 are SGHTS and YDEGEE. The CDR3 totals 16 residues. V shed 4 bases and J 2 bases; nucleotides not matched to a gene: 10. This CDR3 reads CASSPGTESYTDTQYF. CDR3 in DNA: TGTGCCAGCAGCCCCGGGACAGAAAGCTACACAGATACGCAGTATTTT.

V and J are TRBV5-1 and TRBJ2-2, with 7 bases aligning to TRBD1. CDR1 and CDR2 from the germline V gene are SGHRS and YFSETQ. V lost 0 bases, J lost 4 bases, and 3 bases stayed unmatched. The CDR3 is made up of 15 amino acids. The CDR3 bases are TGCGCCAGCAGCTTGGAAGGGACAGTCACCGGGGAGCTGTTTTTT. It codes for CASSLEGTVTGELFF.

The chain couples TRBV11-3 to TRBJ1-3; a possible D gene is TRBD1 (5 bases). CDR3 size: 14 residues. V was cut by 8 bases and J by 5 bases, with 16 bases left in between. Germline-derived CDR1 and CDR2 are SGHNT and YENEEA. CDR3 amino acids: CASGPQGERNTIYF. The CDR3 nucleotides read TGTGCCAGCGGACCCCAGGGAGAAAGAAACACCATATATTTT.